The rows below give T cell receptor beta chains drawn from one sample of a study of shared clonotypes between healthy human individuals. TCRdb's copy holds only in-frame clones and misses some; the assay was immunoSEQ multiplex PCR. The sample has 490,000 or so clones, about 79% seen once. The sequencing sample was made of PBMCs. Receptor source: a woman in her thirties or forties in good health. Some clones in this sample may be carry-over from other donors' samples. The CDR3 runs from the conserved cysteine through the conserved F or W. Fields, in order: clone size, V gene, J gene, CDR3 protein. A clone size is listed for some rows: how often the clone was seen (once, few, many), or a class if it is expanded.

NA	TRBV9	TRBJ1-2	CASSVAPTREYGYTF
NA	TRBV4-1	TRBJ2-4	CASSQGSGKNIQYF
once	TRBV18	TRBJ2-7	CASSPGEGAPFSYEQYF
few	TRBV14	TRBJ2-7	CASSQGFGTGGYEQYF
NA	TRBV4-3	TRBJ2-7	CASSQEVAPGYEQYF
few	TRBV30	TRBJ2-1	CAWNKGLAGGVNEQFF
few	TRBV30	TRBJ1-5	CAWESSGNQPQHF
NA	TRBV7-9	TRBJ1-4	CASSDGLIATNEKLFF
few	TRBV7-3	TRBJ1-1	CASSTTGLNTEAFF
NA	TRBV7-2	NA	CASSPGLGRGSYEQYF
NA	TRBV28	TRBJ2-1	CASSLPGGSKHNEQFF
NA	TRBV19	TRBJ1-2	CASGRQGTSGYTF
NA	TRBV5-1	TRBJ2-3	CASSVLTDTQYF
NA	TRBV7-8	TRBJ2-1	CASSTFRERSSYNEQFF
few	TRBV18	TRBJ1-1	CASSLSTENTEAFF
NA	TRBV19	TRBJ1-5	CASSAGQGVQPQHF
few	TRBV19	TRBJ2-6	CASKRTVGSSGANVLTF
NA	TRBV6-4	TRBJ2-2	CASSDSPGTGELFF
few	TRBV28	TRBJ2-4	CASSFRGWVKNIQYF
NA	TRBV5-1	TRBJ2-2	CASSSGTSGTGHTGELFF
NA	TRBV29-1	TRBJ2-7	CSVTPSGSNYEQYF
NA	TRBV11-2	TRBJ2-2	CASSLDPGELFF
NA	TRBV5-5	TRBJ2-2	CASSSHSSGNTGELFF
few	TRBV19	TRBJ2-5	CASSMDPGAQETQYF
few	TRBV11-2	TRBJ2-3	CASGFTLADTQYF
NA	TRBV5-1	TRBJ2-7	CASSPSLAGGLYEQYF
NA	TRBV4-2	TRBJ1-4	CASSQLGEKLFF
NA	TRBV7-3	TRBJ2-7	CASSLSSGSSYEQYF
NA	TRBV4-2	TRBJ2-7	CASSQVVVGGQGATEQYF
NA	TRBV11-2	TRBJ2-7	CASRREGYEQYF
NA	TRBV28	TRBJ1-4	CASSYPGGGREKLFF
NA	TRBV2	TRBJ1-5	CASSRTSGLRRVPQHF
NA	TRBV9	TRBJ2-1	CASSANRDNEQFF
NA	TRBV7-9	TRBJ2-1	CASSHGLRGGNGNEQFF
NA	TRBV7-8	TRBJ1-1	CASSLGPAGTEAFF
NA	TRBV6-6	TRBJ1-5	CASTSGQEGNQPQHF
NA	TRBV5-1	TRBJ1-1	CASSFQGNTEAFF
NA	TRBV4-3	TRBJ2-7	CASSQGANPHYEQYF
once	TRBV9	TRBJ2-1	CASSVSGQEYNEQFF
NA	TRBV7-3	TRBJ2-1	CASSPGRVDNEQFF
NA	TRBV30	TRBJ1-4	CAWSPGQGNEKLFF
NA	TRBV27	TRBJ2-7	CASSLWADTRLAGGEEQYF
NA	TRBV29-1	TRBJ2-7	CSVRTNLYEQYF
few	TRBV7-8	TRBJ2-7	CASSLGQLLSYEQYF
NA	TRBV30	TRBJ1-2	CAWSSQINYGYTF
many	TRBV18	NA	CASSPPYSGLAGDLNEQYF
NA	TRBV11-2	TRBJ2-1	CASSPERSEQFF
NA	TRBV30	TRBJ1-6	CAWSVPNSPLHF
NA	TRBV2	TRBJ2-7	CASSEADRPYEQYF
few	TRBV7-9	TRBJ1-1	CASSQSGGPEAFF
many	TRBV11-3	TRBJ2-2	CAKVPVHTGELFF
NA	TRBV19	TRBJ1-2	CASSMPVGGYANYGYTF